These 31 T cell receptor beta chains originate from one sample sequenced in a study of beta chain features in type 1 diabetes. cDNA synthesis used the whole RNA isolate, giving expressed TCRB sequences. Assay used: immunoSEQ multiplex PCR; TCRdb lists only in-frame clones, some missing. The sample lists 620,000 or so clones; roughly a sixth were seen once. Sequenced material: naive CD4+ T cells from blood. All receptors derive from a man between 18 and 29 years old in good health.

This clone was picked up a small number of times. This sequence joins TRBV20-1 and TRBJ2-3; D is unresolved. The CDR3 has 11 residues. Germline CDR1 and CDR2: DFQATT and SNEGSKA (reference sequence). V was shortened by 6 bases and J by 6 bases, with 10 bases between the two germline ends. The CDR3: CSAPSVDTQYF. In nucleotides, the CDR3 is TGCAGTGCGCCGTCTGTGGATACGCAGTATTTT.

This clone is a singleton in its sample. This chain connects TRBV2 to TRBJ1-4; 9 nucleotides agree with TRBD1. The germline V gene encodes CDR1 SNHLY and CDR2 FYNNEI. This CDR3 spans 15 amino acids. J lost 3 bases, V lost 5 bases, and 4 bases had no gene match. CDR3 nucleotides: TGTGCCAGCAGTCAACAGGGGGCCGCTAATGAAAAACTGTTTTTT. Its translation: CASSQQGAANEKLFF.

This clone was seen a few times. The chain recombines TRBV28 with TRBJ2-7, with D possibly being TRBD2 (5 bases). This CDR3 has 12 residues. Germline CDR1 MDHEN, CDR2 SYDVKM. The germline V and J ends were trimmed by 7 bases and 4 bases, with 11 bases remaining between them. CDR3 DNA: TGTGCCAGCACCCGAGAGGGATACGAGCAGTACTTC. Translation gives CASTREGYEQYF.

V gene TRBV28 combines with J gene TRBJ2-3, with D uncertain. Trimming stripped 5 bases from V and 9 bases from J, with 6 bases between. Per the germline V gene, CDR1 is MDHEN and CDR2 is SYDVKM. This CDR3 spans 10 amino acids. The DNA for the CDR3 is TGTGCCAGCAGTGGGTTCACGCAGTATTTT. This codes for CASSGFTQYF.

The chain couples TRBV19 to TRBJ2-1; D ambiguous. The germline V gene encodes CDR1 LNHDA and CDR2 SQIVND (reference sequence). The CDR3 loop spans 13 amino acids. Between the trimmed V and J ends, which lost 1 base and 7 bases, there was a span of 8 bases. The CDR3 DNA is TGTGCCAGTAGTATAGGGCGGATTAATGAGCAGTTCTTC. Its translation is CASSIGRINEQFF.

The CDR3 loop is CASSSQGTLTNYGYTF. For the CDR3, the DNA is TGTGCCAGCAGCTCGCAAGGGACTTTAACTAACTATGGCTACACCTTC. The chain employs TRBV7-3 and TRBJ1-2; a possible D gene is TRBD1 (5 bases). The CDR3 is 16 amino acids. V lost 4 bases, J lost 0 bases, and 15 bases lay in between. Germline loops: CDR1 SGHTA, CDR2 FQGTGA. Variable domain in full (rest from reference TRBV7-3 and TRBJ1-2): GAGVSQTPSNKVTEKGKYVELRCDPISGHTALYWYRQSLGQGPEFLIYFQGTGAADDSGLPNDRFFAVRPEGSVSTLKIQRTERGDSAVYLCASSSQGTLTNYGYTFGSGTRLTVV.

In its sample, this clone was seen once. This chain connects TRBV6-5 to TRBJ2-6; D not certain. Germline-derived CDR1 and CDR2 are MNHEY and SVGAGI. The CDR3 covers 14 residues. Trimming cost V 7 bases and J 5 bases, with 12 bases left between them. CDR3 nucleotides: TGTGCCAGCACCCAGAAGGCCTGGGCCAACGTCCTGACTTTC. Translation: CASTQKAWANVLTF.

J is TRBJ2-7 and V is TRBV13; tentative D call: TRBD2 (6 bases). The V gene lost 1 base and the J gene lost 0 bases, with 19 bases spanning the gap. This CDR3 has 18 amino acids. Germline V CDR1 and CDR2: PRHDT, FYEKMQ (reference sequence). CDR3 coding DNA: TGTGCCAGCAGCTTAGACTCCCGGGAGTTCTGGGGCTCCTACGAGCAGTACTTC. Amino acid sequence: CASSLDSREFWGSYEQYF.

The rearrangement uses TRBV7-9 and TRBJ2-7; 8 bases line up with TRBD1. J gave up 0 bases and V 2 bases, and 3 bases lay outside the gene matches. The CDR3 totals 15 residues. Germline V CDR1 and CDR2: SEHNR, FQNEAQ (reference sequence). The CDR3: CASSLLDRGSYEQYF. The CDR3 DNA sequence: TGTGCCAGCAGCTTATTAGACAGGGGCTCCTACGAGCAGTACTTC.

A remark on this clone: Other DNA sequences of this sample code for an identical CDR3. The J gene is TRBJ2-7, the V gene TRBV18; D may be TRBD1 or TRBD2 (5 bases each). Trimming removed 3 bases from V and 1 base from J, with 10 bases in between. Germline assignment: CDR1 KGHSH and CDR2 LQKENI. This CDR3 region has 14 residues. The CDR3: CASSPGTGSYEQYF. In nucleotides, the CDR3 is TGTGCCAGCTCACCTGGGACGGGGTCCTACGAGCAGTACTTC.

This chain connects TRBV18 to TRBJ2-5; D gene ambiguous. Germline V CDR1 and CDR2: KGHSH, LQKENI. This CDR3 contains 11 residues. Trimming removed 5 bases at V and 5 bases at J, with 6 bases between. Here the CDR3 reads CASSSTETQYF. The CDR3 coding sequence is TGTGCCAGCTCAAGTACGGAGACCCAGTACTTC.

The sample holds many counts of this clone. The gene calls are TRBV28 and TRBJ1-1; no clear D gene. V was cut by 5 bases and J by 11 bases, with 15 bases left in between. Germline CDR1 and CDR2: MDHEN and SYDVKM. The CDR3 is made up of 12 amino acids. The CDR3 region has the DNA TGTGCCAGCAGTCTCCTATCCTCTGGGGCTTTCTTT. Its protein is CASSLLSSGAFF.

This clone has a handful of counts. The chain recombines TRBV18 with TRBJ2-7, with 8 bases fitting TRBD1. The ends lost 6 bases at V and 5 bases at J; junction bases unmatched: 6. The CDR3 is 13 amino acids. Germline V CDR1 and CDR2: KGHSH, LQKENI. The CDR3 is CASSRTGNDEQYF. In DNA form, the CDR3 reads TGTGCCAGCTCTCGGACAGGGAACGACGAGCAGTACTTC.

The sample holds a few counts of this clone. The chain uses TRBV5-1 and TRBJ2-3; 11 bases match TRBD2. Per the germline V gene, CDR1 is SGHRS and CDR2 is YFSETQ. V lost 4 bases, J lost 5 bases, and 6 bases stayed unmatched. The CDR3 sequence is 15 residues long. The CDR3 DNA is TGCGCCAGCAGCCCACTAGCGGGAGTGGGAGATACGCAGTATTTT. This encodes CASSPLAGVGDTQYF. Looking up the rest from reference TRBV5-1 and TRBJ2-3 gives the full variable domain: KAGVTQTPRYLIKTRGQQVTLSCSPISGHRSVSWYQQTPGQGLQFLFEYFSETQRNKGNFPGRFSGRQFSNSRSEMNVSTLELGDSALYLCASSPLAGVGDTQYFGPGTRLTVL.

This clone has a handful of counts. The chain joins TRBV4-1 to TRBJ2-7, with a weak D call TRBD2 (6 bases). Per germline, CDR1 MGHRA and CDR2 YSYEKL. Trimming shortened V by 2 bases and J by 2 bases, and 25 bases separated the two germline ends. CDR3 length: 19 amino acids. The CDR3 nucleotides read TGCGCCAGCAGCCAAAACGCAGGGTTGGGACTTATGAGAACCTACGAGCAGTACTTC. Amino acids: CASSQNAGLGLMRTYEQYF.

The chain links TRBV12-5 to TRBJ2-7, with a possible D match to TRBD1 (6 bases). The CDR3 consists of 12 residues. The germline gives CDR1 LGHNT, CDR2 FRNRAP. V gave up 6 bases and J gave up 5 bases, with 11 bases separating them. The DNA of the CDR3 is TGTGCTAGTGGACCAGGGACACACGAGCAGTACTTC. As protein: CASGPGTHEQYF.

This clone was counted a few times. V gene TRBV28 combines with J gene TRBJ2-5, with D perhaps matching TRBD1 (6 bases). Trimming took 6 bases from V and 5 from J, leaving 16 bases between them. The CDR3 has 14 residues. Germline CDR1 and CDR2: MDHEN and SYDVKM. The CDR3 sequence: CASSGLGGEETQYF. DNA of the CDR3: TGTGCCAGCAGCGGTCTTGGGGGCGAGGAGACCCAGTACTTC.

The chain employs TRBV28 and TRBJ2-4; tentatively, D is TRBD1 (6 bases). This CDR3 has 14 amino acids. The V end was cut by 10 bases, the J end by 1 base, with 14 bases between. The V gene's germline CDR1 is MDHEN and CDR2 SYDVKM. In DNA form, the CDR3 reads TGTGCCACAACCTTACAGGGTGCCAAAAACATTCAGTACTTC. Translation gives CATTLQGAKNIQYF. Full variable domain (missing parts from reference TRBV28 and TRBJ2-4): DVKVTQSSRYLVKRTGEKVFLECVQDMDHENMFWYRQDPGLGLRLIYFSYDVKMKEKGDIPEGYSVSREKKERFSLILESASTNQTSMYLCATTLQGAKNIQYFGAGTRLSVL.

V gene TRBV21-1 combines with J gene TRBJ2-1; the table's D call of TRBD2 was not tested on the DNA. TRBV21-1 has pseudogene status. There are 16 residues in the CDR3. The CDR3 nucleotides read TGTGCCAGAGGGACTAGAGGGCCCTCATCCTACAATGAGCAGTTCTTC. It translates to CARGTRGPSSYNEQFF.

The rearrangement joins TRBV7-2 to TRBJ2-5; either TRBD1 or TRBD2 may fit D (6 bases each). The CDR3 extends over 14 amino acids. V shed 1 base and J shed 6 bases, with 12 bases lying between them. CDR1 is SGHTA and CDR2 is FQGNSA in the germline V gene. This chain's CDR3 is CASSLGGASKTQYF. The CDR3 DNA reads TGTGCCAGCAGCTTAGGGGGGGCGTCTAAGACCCAGTACTTC.

In this sample, this clone turned up a few times. Other DNA sequences in the sample encode the same CDR3. This chain links TRBV18 with TRBJ2-7; D ambiguous. Trimming removed 1 base at V and 5 bases at J, with 6 bases between. The CDR3 extends over 12 amino acids. In germline, CDR1 is KGHSH, CDR2 LQKENI. The CDR3 nucleotides read TGTGCCAGCTCACCACGCCGAGACGAGCAGTACTTC. Protein sequence: CASSPRRDEQYF.

The CDR3 here is CASSQEQTISYEQYF. In DNA form, the CDR3 reads TGCGCCAGCAGCCAAGAACAGACTATCTCCTACGAGCAGTACTTC. The V call is TRBV4-1, the J call TRBJ2-7, with TRBD2 as a possible D gene (5 bases). Germline V gives CDR1 MGHRA, CDR2 YSYEKL. The CDR3 has 15 residues. V lost 0 bases to trimming and J lost 0 bases, with 9 bases between them.

V gene TRBV5-1 combines with J gene TRBJ2-1; D unresolved. Trimming cost V 0 bases and J 0 bases, with 10 bases left between them. Germline V lookup: CDR1 SGHRS, CDR2 YFSETQ. The CDR3 consists of 16 residues. Here the CDR3 reads CASSLGTVSSYNEQFF. The CDR3 DNA sequence: TGCGCCAGCAGCTTGGGGACGGTAAGCTCCTACAATGAGCAGTTCTTC.

Only a few counts were recorded for this clone. The chain has TRBV15 and TRBJ2-5; D not resolved. CDR3 length: 15 amino acids. V dropped 3 bases and J dropped 1 base, with 12 bases sitting between them. The V gene's germline CDR1 is LNHNV and CDR2 YYDKDF (reference sequence). The CDR3 DNA sequence: TGTGCCACCAGCAGTCGCCGGGCCACCCAAGAGACCCAGTACTTC. Translated, it gives CATSSRRATQETQYF.

V and J are TRBV29-1 and TRBJ1-6; D call uncertain. Deletions cut 7 bases from V and 0 bases from J, with 7 bases between. The CDR3 loop spans 13 amino acids. The germline V gene has CDR1 SQVTM and CDR2 ANQGSEA. The CDR3 DNA reads as TGCAGCGCCGGTGGCTCCTATAATTCACCCCTCCACTTT. Protein sequence: CSAGGSYNSPLHF. The whole variable domain, remainder taken from reference TRBV29-1 and TRBJ1-6, is SAVISQKPSRDICQRGTSLTIQCQVDSQVTMMFWYRQQPGQSLTLIATANQGSEATYESGFVIDKFPISRPNLTFSTLTVSNMSPEDSSIYLCSAGGSYNSPLHFGNGTRLTVT.

Note on this clone: The sample carries other DNA sequences with the same CDR3. The chain is built from TRBV20-1 and TRBJ1-3; no clear D. V lost 3 bases to trimming and J lost 2 bases, with 2 bases between them. Germline V gene data show CDR1 as DFQATT and CDR2 as SNEGSKA (reference sequence). This CDR3 comprises 11 residues. In nucleotides, the CDR3 is TGCAGTGCTAGTCCTGGAAACACCATATATTTT. As protein: CSASPGNTIYF.

This clone appeared many times. The chain has TRBV25-1 and TRBJ2-5; D gene ambiguous. Germline V CDR1 and CDR2: MGHDK, SYGVNS. This CDR3 is 12 amino acids long. Between the trimmed V and J ends, which lost 4 bases and 3 bases, there was a span of 6 bases. CDR3 amino acids: CASSVSKETQYF. The CDR3 coding sequence is TGTGCCAGCAGTGTGAGTAAAGAGACCCAGTACTTC.

This clone appeared a few times. The CDR3 sequence: CASSVDPRTVGDGYTF. For the CDR3, the DNA is TGTGCCAGCAGCGTAGATCCCAGGACCGTGGGAGATGGCTACACCTTC. This chain joins TRBV9 and TRBJ1-2; D remains unclear. V lost 0 bases to trimming and J lost 6 bases, with 18 bases between them. The CDR3 consists of 16 residues. Germline assignment: CDR1 SGDLS and CDR2 YYNGEE. Using reference TRBV9 and TRBJ1-2 for the parts outside the CDR3, the full variable domain is DSGVTQTPKHLITATGQRVTLRCSPRSGDLSVYWYQQSLDQGLQFLIQYYNGEERAKGNILERFSAQQFPDLHSELNLSSLELGDSALYFCASSVDPRTVGDGYTFGSGTRLTVV.

This clone occurred a few times. The rearrangement links TRBV7-3 to TRBJ2-4; 13 bases line up with TRBD2. Trimming removed 5 bases from V and 0 bases from J; junction bases left unmatched: 16. The CDR3 loop spans 21 amino acids. Germline CDR1 is SGHTA and CDR2 is FQGTGA. This CDR3 is CASSDTGTSGKTSLAKNIQYF. CDR3 bases: TGTGCCAGCAGCGACACCGGGACTAGCGGGAAGACCTCATTAGCCAAAAACATTCAGTACTTC.

The J gene is TRBJ2-7, the V gene TRBV27; D gene uncertain. Trimming removed 3 bases from V and 0 bases from J, with 12 bases in between. CDR3 length equals 15 residues. CDR1 and CDR2 from the germline V gene are MNHEY and SMNVEV (reference sequence). This CDR3 is CASSFLGLSSYEQYF. Here the CDR3 DNA reads TGTGCCAGCAGTTTCCTCGGCTTGAGCTCCTACGAGCAGTACTTC.

This clone was seen a handful of times. Other DNA sequences in this sample translate to the same CDR3. The V call is TRBV7-2, the J call TRBJ2-3; 12 positions agree with TRBD2. In germline, CDR1 is SGHTA, CDR2 FQGNSA. The J segment lost 5 bases and the V segment lost 5 bases, leaving 5 bases of the junction unmatched. This CDR3 spans 15 amino acids. CDR3 sequence (DNA): TGTGCCAGCAGCCTAGGACTAGCGGGATTAGATACGCAGTATTTT. It yields the protein CASSLGLAGLDTQYF.